One sample yielded the 5 T cell receptor beta chains listed below, sequenced in a study of blood T cell repertoires in COVID-19. TCRdb's copy holds only in-frame clones and misses some; the assay was immunoSEQ multiplex PCR. The sample records fewer than 300,000 clones, approximately 85% being singletons. The sample was peripheral blood. These TCRs come from a human donor with COVID-19, enrolled during active disease. The donor label of this sample is uncertain.

The V call is TRBV5-1, the J call TRBJ2-1; 11 positions match TRBD2. Unmatched junction bases numbered 4, after V lost 4 bases and J lost 4 bases. Per germline, CDR1 SGHRS and CDR2 YFSETQ. This CDR3 contains 15 residues. CDR3 DNA sequence: TGCGCCAGCAGCGGGACTAGCGGACGTTACAATGAGCAGTTCTTC. Translating it yields CASSGTSGRYNEQFF.

V gene TRBV4-1 combines with J gene TRBJ2-3, with D perhaps matching TRBD1 (5 bases). V was clipped by 8 bases and J by 3 bases, with 18 bases between them. CDR3 length equals 15 residues. Looked up from germline, CDR1 is MGHRA and CDR2 is YSYEKL. The CDR3 bases are TGCGCCAGCGGAAAACAGGTTCACAGGACAGATACGCAGTATTTT. Translated, it gives CASGKQVHRTDTQYF.

The chain combines TRBV9 with TRBJ1-1; TRBD1 matches 8 bases. The CDR3 runs to 14 residues. V was pared by 3 bases and J by 4 bases, with 5 bases of the junction left unmatched. Germline V gives CDR1 SGDLS, CDR2 YYNGEE. The CDR3 reads CASSASTGGTEAFF. The CDR3 region has the DNA TGTGCCAGCAGCGCGTCAACAGGGGGCACTGAAGCTTTCTTT.

V and J are TRBV7-2 and TRBJ1-2; D gene unclear. In germline, CDR1 is SGHTA, CDR2 FQGNSA. The CDR3 extends over 14 amino acids. V was clipped by 4 bases and J by 11 bases, with 20 bases between them. The CDR3 loop reads CASSSDGRMAGYTF. The CDR3 coding sequence is TGTGCCAGCAGCTCCGATGGGAGGATGGCGGGGTACACCTTC.

The chain carries TRBV29-1 and TRBJ2-3; perhaps TRBD1 as D (8 bases). Trimming stripped 7 bases from V and 9 bases from J, with 17 bases between. CDR3 length: 12 amino acids. Germline V gene lookup returns CDR1 SQVTM and CDR2 ANQGSEA. This chain's CDR3 is CSGSYRGGTQYF. For the CDR3, the DNA is TGCAGCGGATCTTACAGGGGGGGAACGCAGTATTTT.